Sequencing of this T cell receptor beta chain was carried out in a study of CD8+CD57+ T cells in acquired aplastic anemia. Profiling of TCR beta VDJ combinations and CDR3 sequences used genomic DNA as template. TCRdb analysed the reads with MiXCR anew, one entry per CDR3 protein. The data contain 350,000 to 450,000 distinct CDR3 sequences, about two thirds of them singletons. This CDR3 comprises 14 residues. Germline CDR1 and CDR2: DFQATT and SNEGSKA (reference sequence). V shed 3 bases and J shed 3 bases, with 14 bases lying between them. The chain employs TRBV20-1 and TRBJ1-1; a weak D match, TRBD1 (6 bases). Sequenced input: sorted CD4+, CD8+, or CD8+CD57+ T cells (not recorded which) from PBMCs. The TCR was taken from a human donor in good health, serving as a control. CDR3 in DNA: TGCAGTGCTAGCCCAGGGGCTCGGGACACTGAAGCTTTCTTT. This translates into CSASPGARDTEAFF.